These 24 T cell receptor beta chains were all obtained from the same sample, sequenced in a study of cytomegalovirus exposure and HLA in healthy donors (TCRdb year 2017). Library prep was done by the immunoSEQ multiplex PCR assay. The multiplex PCR relied on a mix of 60 forward primers for TCR Vbeta segments and 13 reverse primers for TCR Jbeta segments. Imported from immuneACCESS, the table was reduced by TCRdb to in-frame sequences with V and J called. These copies leave out some clones; in studies compared against another copy, an unresolved V gene accounts for under half, and the cause of the remainder is not known. Recorded for this sample are 150,000 to 200,000 clones; around 84% of them occurred a single time. The ten largest clones add up to less than 2% of the sample. Sequencing used PBMCs. The receptors shown here come from a man between 18 and 35 years old in good health and CMV-seronegative.

This chain joins TRBV5-8 and TRBJ2-7; 7 positions agree with TRBD1. This CDR3 region has 15 residues. The trim removed 4 bases at V and 2 bases at J, leaving 9 bases unmatched. Germline V gives CDR1 SGHTS, CDR2 YDEGEE. For the CDR3, the DNA is TGTGCCAGCAGCGCCCCGGGACAGCTCGCCTACGAGCAGTACTTC. This translates into CASSAPGQLAYEQYF.

Concerning this clone itself: Mismatch with germline at one junction end may stem from a read error. This sequence joins TRBV18 and TRBJ2-7, with 11 bases matching TRBD2. Per germline, CDR1 KGHSH and CDR2 LQKENI. The CDR3 covers 16 residues. CDR3 residues: CASSPSSAEILAGANF. In DNA, the CDR3 is TGTGCCAGCTCACCGTCCTCGGCGGAGATACTAGCGGGGGCGAACTTC.

Details on this clone: A read error may account for a junction end that differs from germline. CDR3 region: CSSSLALRRETNEKLFF. CDR3 sequence (DNA): TGTTCCAGCAGCTTAGCGCTTAGGAGGGAAACTAATGAAAAACTGTTTTTT. The rearrangement links TRBV7-9 to TRBJ1-4, with D unresolved. The CDR3 spans 17 residues. Germline CDR1 reads SEHNR; CDR2 reads FQNEAQ (reference sequence).

This clone has only a few counts. The rearrangement links TRBV6-4 to TRBJ2-2, with D maybe TRBD1 (6 bases). Trimming stripped 7 bases from V and 6 bases from J, with 12 bases between. The CDR3 has 13 residues. Germline CDR1 is MRHNA and CDR2 is SNTAGT. Here the CDR3 reads CASKQGDAGELFF. In DNA, the CDR3 is TGTGCCAGCAAACAGGGTGACGCCGGGGAGCTGTTTTTT.

The chain is built from TRBV29-1 and TRBJ2-2; D call uncertain. Germline values: CDR1 SQVTM, CDR2 ANQGSEA. V shed 6 bases and J shed 5 bases, with 10 bases lying between them. CDR3 length: 12 amino acids. As DNA, the CDR3 is TGCAGCGTCGAAAACAGAACCGGGGAGCTGTTTTTT. Residues: CSVENRTGELFF.

This chain connects TRBV19 to TRBJ2-6; 8 bases are a match to TRBD1. Germline assignment: CDR1 LNHDA and CDR2 SQIVND (reference sequence). With V trimmed by 3 bases and J by 4 bases, 2 bases remained unmatched. The CDR3 loop spans 15 amino acids. The CDR3 region has the DNA TGTGCCAGTAGTATGGACAGGGTCGGGGCCAACGTCCTGACTTTC. This codes for CASSMDRVGANVLTF. The entire variable domain, with the rest obtained from reference TRBV19 and TRBJ2-6, is as follows: DGGITQSPKYLFRKEGQNVTLSCEQNLNHDAMYWYRQDPGQGLRLIYYSQIVNDFQKGDIAEGYSVSREKKESFPLTVTSAQKNPTAFYLCASSMDRVGANVLTFGAGSRLTVL.

This clone was found once. The genes are TRBV9 and TRBJ2-7, with D tentatively TRBD2 (6 bases). Germline-derived CDR1 and CDR2 are SGDLS and YYNGEE. The CDR3 loop spans 14 amino acids. Trimming took off 3 bases at V and 0 bases at J, with 10 bases between the two ends. The CDR3 DNA reads TGTGCCAGCAGCGCGGGGGACGGCTCCTACGAGCAGTACTTC. It yields the protein CASSAGDGSYEQYF.

This chain uses TRBV28 with TRBJ2-7, with TRBD1 matching 8 bases. CDR1 is MDHEN and CDR2 is SYDVKM in the germline V gene. The CDR3 is 15 amino acids. V lost 1 base, J lost 2 bases, and 4 bases stayed unmatched. CDR3 in DNA: TGTGCCAGCAGTTTATTCCCAGGGGGCGCCTACGAGCAGTACTTC. This gives the protein CASSLFPGGAYEQYF.

This sequence joins TRBV9 and TRBJ2-3; D is possibly TRBD2 (5 bases). The CDR3 covers 17 residues. Trimming shortened V by 3 bases and J by 6 bases, and 23 bases separated the two germline ends. Germline CDR1 and CDR2: SGDLS and YYNGEE. Written as DNA, the CDR3 is TGTGCCAGCAGCGAGGGCCGAGGACTTAGCTTGGGCGATACGCAGTATTTT. Amino acids: CASSEGRGLSLGDTQYF.

V usage is TRBV5-6 and J usage is TRBJ2-4; 11 bases fit TRBD2. The J segment lost 7 bases and the V segment lost 4 bases, leaving 10 bases of the junction unmatched. This CDR3 comprises 16 residues. CDR1 is SGHDT and CDR2 is YYEEEE in the germline V gene. The CDR3 bases are TGTGCCAGCAGCATAGCGGGAGGGTCCATTCTGAACATTCAGTACTTC. It encodes CASSIAGGSILNIQYF.

The chain combines TRBV28 with TRBJ2-7; TRBD1 agrees at 9 bases. Germline V lookup: CDR1 MDHEN, CDR2 SYDVKM. With 5 bases clipped from V and 1 base from J, the junction kept 9 bases outside the gene matches. This CDR3 has 16 amino acids. Here the CDR3 DNA reads TGTGCCAGCAGTCTCAGGACAGGGGTTGAGTCCTACGAGCAGTACTTC. It yields the protein CASSLRTGVESYEQYF.

This clone was detected a few times. The rearrangement links TRBV19 to TRBJ2-2, with 7 bases fitting TRBD1. From germline, CDR1 is LNHDA and CDR2 SQIVND (reference sequence). The V and J ends lost 6 bases and 9 bases, in that order; junction bases with no gene match: 13. This CDR3 contains 15 residues. In nucleotides, the CDR3 is TGTGCCAGTAGCACGAGTAGACAGGGTTACAGGGAGCTGTTTTTT. Translated, it gives CASSTSRQGYRELFF.

This clone was recorded a few times. The rearrangement uses TRBV5-1 and TRBJ1-1, with unresolved D. This CDR3 spans 12 amino acids. Per the germline V gene, CDR1 is SGHRS and CDR2 is YFSETQ. V gave up 4 bases and J gave up 7 bases, with 11 bases separating them. CDR3 in DNA: TGCGCCAGCAGCCGGGGATCCGATGAAGCTTTCTTT. Protein product: CASSRGSDEAFF.

The chain combines TRBV11-2 with TRBJ2-1, with 9 bases matching TRBD2. The CDR3 consists of 16 residues. The ends lost 6 bases at V and 2 bases at J; junction bases unmatched: 8. The germline V gene encodes CDR1 SGHAT and CDR2 FQNNGV. CDR3 region: CASRPLAGTTYNEQFF. CDR3 bases: TGTGCCAGCAGGCCCCTAGCGGGGACAACCTACAATGAGCAGTTCTTC. The full variable domain, completed using reference TRBV11-2 and TRBJ2-1, is EAGVAQSPRYKIIEKRQSVAFWCNPISGHATLYWYQQILGQGPKLLIQFQNNGVVDDSQLPKDRFSAERLKGVDSTLKIQPAKLEDSAVYLCASRPLAGTTYNEQFFGPGTRLTVL.

The chain is built from TRBV7-6 and TRBJ1-1, with 7 bases aligning to TRBD1. CDR1 SGHVS and CDR2 FNYEAQ come from the germline V gene. This CDR3 region has 15 residues. Unmatched junction bases numbered 4, after V lost 1 base and J lost 2 bases. The CDR3 loop is CASSLVGTVNTEAFF. DNA of the CDR3: TGTGCCAGCAGCTTAGTAGGGACAGTTAACACTGAAGCTTTCTTT.

The genes are TRBV19 and TRBJ2-5, with 11 bases aligning to TRBD2. V trimming: 6 bases; J trimming: 5 bases; junction bases outside the gene matches: 8. Germline V lookup: CDR1 LNHDA, CDR2 SQIVND (reference sequence). The CDR3 is 15 residues long. The CDR3 is CASSNLAGGRETQYF. Written as DNA, the CDR3 is TGTGCCAGTAGCAACCTAGCGGGGGGCAGGGAGACCCAGTACTTC. Complete variable domain (other parts from reference TRBV19 and TRBJ2-5): DGGITQSPKYLFRKEGQNVTLSCEQNLNHDAMYWYRQDPGQGLRLIYYSQIVNDFQKGDIAEGYSVSREKKESFPLTVTSAQKNPTAFYLCASSNLAGGRETQYFGPGTRLLVL.

The table lists this clone with a few counts. This sequence joins TRBV5-6 and TRBJ1-4, with 7 bases lining up with TRBD1. The length of the CDR3 is 15 residues. The V gene end was trimmed by 4 bases and the J gene end by 5 bases; junction bases not matched to a gene: 8. The germline CDR1 and CDR2 sequences are SGHDT and YYEEEE. CDR3 DNA sequence: TGTGCCAGCAGCGAAGACAGGGTTCGGAATGAAAAACTGTTTTTT. Its protein is CASSEDRVRNEKLFF.

The chain is built from TRBV5-4 and TRBJ2-4; no clear D gene. V lost 5 bases and J lost 4, with 16 bases in between. The CDR3 totals 15 residues. From germline, CDR1 is SGHNT and CDR2 YYREEE (reference sequence). CDR3 sequence reads: CASSPPGQPKNIQYF. CDR3 bases: TGTGCCAGCAGTCCTCCTGGGCAGCCAAAAAACATTCAGTACTTC.

The V gene is TRBV4-1, the J gene TRBJ2-7; D is unresolved. The CDR3 is 14 amino acids. Germline CDR1 reads MGHRA; CDR2 reads YSYEKL. V lost 1 base, J lost 2 bases, and 9 bases lay in between. The CDR3 reads CASSQGAGTYEQYF. As DNA, the CDR3 is TGCGCCAGCAGCCAAGGGGCCGGTACCTACGAGCAGTACTTC.

This chain joins TRBV7-2 and TRBJ1-2; TRBD1 might be the D (5 bases). Between the trimmed V and J ends, which lost 3 bases and 8 bases, there was a span of 10 bases. This CDR3 has 12 amino acids. Germline V gene lookup returns CDR1 SGHTA and CDR2 FQGNSA. The CDR3 protein is CASSLEGYGYTF. The CDR3 DNA reads TGTGCCAGCAGCTTGGAGGGGTACGGCTACACCTTC. Drawing the rest from reference TRBV7-2 and TRBJ1-2, the complete variable domain is GAGVSQSPSNKVTEKGKDVELRCDPISGHTALYWYRQSLGQGLEFLIYFQGNSAPDKSGLPSDRFSAERTGGSVSTLTIQRTQQEDSAVYLCASSLEGYGYTFGSGTRLTVV.

The rearrangement joins TRBV10-3 to TRBJ2-3; TRBD2 aligns across 7 bases. The CDR3 is 15 amino acids. V dropped 6 bases and J dropped 2; count of bases not matched to a gene: 8. Germline CDR1 ENHRY, CDR2 SYGVKD. CDR3 in DNA: TGTGCCATCAGGAAGACTAGCACCTCCACAGATACGCAGTATTTT. Protein product: CAIRKTSTSTDTQYF.

V usage is TRBV19 and J usage is TRBJ2-2; D is uncertain. CDR1 is LNHDA, CDR2 SQIVND, per germline (reference sequence). The V and J ends lost 3 bases and 8 bases respectively, with 13 bases between them. This CDR3 has 14 amino acids. The CDR3 nucleotides read TGTGCCAGTAGTATGCCAGGAAGTCTGGGGGAGCTGTTTTTT. It encodes CASSMPGSLGELFF.

The chain is built from TRBV28 and TRBJ2-5; D is possibly TRBD1 (5 bases). The tail of the sequence fits TRBJ2-7 better, so the J call may be wrong. The germline V gene encodes CDR1 MDHEN and CDR2 SYDVKM. The CDR3 contains 15 residues. CDR3 DNA: TGTGCCAGCAGTTTTAAGGGGCAATGGTCCTACGAGCAGTACTTC. It is translated as CASSFKGQWSYEQYF.

The chain recombines TRBV7-8 with TRBJ2-5, with D possibly matching TRBD1 (6 bases). Germline V lookup: CDR1 SGHVS, CDR2 FQNEAQ. This CDR3 spans 17 amino acids. V was pared by 5 bases and J by 5 bases, with 24 bases between. The CDR3 nucleotides read TGTGCCAGCAGCCCCCCAGCAGGACAGCCACGAGGGGAGACCCAGTACTTC. Encoded protein: CASSPPAGQPRGETQYF.